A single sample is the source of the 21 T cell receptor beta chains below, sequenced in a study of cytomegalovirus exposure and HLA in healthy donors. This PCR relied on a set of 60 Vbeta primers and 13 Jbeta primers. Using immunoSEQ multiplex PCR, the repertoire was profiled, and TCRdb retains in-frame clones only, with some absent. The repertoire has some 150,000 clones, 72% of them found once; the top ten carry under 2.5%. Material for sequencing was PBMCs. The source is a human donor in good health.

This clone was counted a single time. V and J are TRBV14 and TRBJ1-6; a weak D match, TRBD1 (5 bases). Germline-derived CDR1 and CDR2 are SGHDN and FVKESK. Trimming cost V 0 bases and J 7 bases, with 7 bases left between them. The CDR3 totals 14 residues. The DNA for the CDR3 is TGTGCCAGCAGCCAAGACAGGGCGAATTCACCCCTCCACTTT. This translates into CASSQDRANSPLHF.

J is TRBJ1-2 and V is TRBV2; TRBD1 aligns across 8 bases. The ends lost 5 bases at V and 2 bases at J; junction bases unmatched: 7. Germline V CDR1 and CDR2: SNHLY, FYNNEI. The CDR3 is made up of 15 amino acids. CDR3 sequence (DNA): TGTGCCAGCAGTTGGACAGGGTCGGGAAACTATGGCTACACCTTC. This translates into CASSWTGSGNYGYTF.

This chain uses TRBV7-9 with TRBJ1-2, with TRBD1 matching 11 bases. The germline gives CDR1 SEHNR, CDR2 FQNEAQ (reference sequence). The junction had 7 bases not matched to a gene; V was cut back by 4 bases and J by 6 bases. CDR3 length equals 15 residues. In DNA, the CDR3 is TGTGCCAGCAGCTCGGACAGGGGGCCTCATAATGGCTACACCTTC. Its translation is CASSSDRGPHNGYTF.

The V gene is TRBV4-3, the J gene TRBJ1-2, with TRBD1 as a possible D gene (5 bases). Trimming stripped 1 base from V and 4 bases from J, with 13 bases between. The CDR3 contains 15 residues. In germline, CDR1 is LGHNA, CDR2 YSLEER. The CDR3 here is CASSQALGGAYGYTF. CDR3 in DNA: TGCGCCAGCAGCCAAGCCCTCGGGGGAGCCTATGGCTACACCTTC.

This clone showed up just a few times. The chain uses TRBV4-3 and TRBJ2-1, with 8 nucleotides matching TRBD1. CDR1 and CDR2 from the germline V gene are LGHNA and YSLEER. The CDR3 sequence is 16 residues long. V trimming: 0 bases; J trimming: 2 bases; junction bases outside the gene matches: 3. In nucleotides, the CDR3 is TGCGCCAGCAGCCAAGACCTGACAGGGGCCTACAATGAGCAGTTCTTC. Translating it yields CASSQDLTGAYNEQFF.

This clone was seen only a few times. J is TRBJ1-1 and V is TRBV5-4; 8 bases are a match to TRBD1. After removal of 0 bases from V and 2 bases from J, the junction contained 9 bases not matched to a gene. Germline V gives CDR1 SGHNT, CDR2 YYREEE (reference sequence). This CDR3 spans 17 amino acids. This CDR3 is CASSLGDRGMGNTEAFF. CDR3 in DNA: TGTGCCAGCAGCTTGGGAGACAGGGGTATGGGCAACACTGAAGCTTTCTTT.

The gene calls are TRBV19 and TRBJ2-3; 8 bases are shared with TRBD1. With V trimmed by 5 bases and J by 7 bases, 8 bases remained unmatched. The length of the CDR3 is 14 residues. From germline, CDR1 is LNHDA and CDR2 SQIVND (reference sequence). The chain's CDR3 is CASSSGDRGNTQYF. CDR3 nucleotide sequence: TGTGCCAGTAGTTCGGGCGACAGGGGAAATACGCAGTATTTT.

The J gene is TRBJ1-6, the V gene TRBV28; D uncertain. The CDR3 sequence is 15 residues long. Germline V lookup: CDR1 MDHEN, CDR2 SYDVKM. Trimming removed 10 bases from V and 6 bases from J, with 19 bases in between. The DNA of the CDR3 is TGTGCCACTCGAAGAACGACATCCCCTAATTCACCCCTCCACTTT. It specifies CATRRTTSPNSPLHF. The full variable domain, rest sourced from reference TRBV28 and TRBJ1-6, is DVKVTQSSRYLVKRTGEKVFLECVQDMDHENMFWYRQDPGLGLRLIYFSYDVKMKEKGDIPEGYSVSREKKERFSLILESASTNQTSMYLCATRRTTSPNSPLHFGNGTRLTVT.

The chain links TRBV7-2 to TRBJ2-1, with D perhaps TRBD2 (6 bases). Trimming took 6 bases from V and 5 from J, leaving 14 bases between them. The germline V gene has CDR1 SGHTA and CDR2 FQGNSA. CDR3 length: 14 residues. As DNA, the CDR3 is TGTGCCAGCAGTGGGACTCAAGGGGACAATGAGCAGTTCTTC. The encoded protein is CASSGTQGDNEQFF.

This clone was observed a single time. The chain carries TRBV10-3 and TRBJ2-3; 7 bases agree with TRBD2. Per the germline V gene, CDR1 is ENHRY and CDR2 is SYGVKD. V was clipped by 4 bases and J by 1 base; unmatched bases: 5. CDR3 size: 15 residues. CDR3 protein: CAISASGLGTDTQYF. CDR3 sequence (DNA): TGTGCCATCAGTGCTAGCGGCTTAGGCACAGATACGCAGTATTTT.

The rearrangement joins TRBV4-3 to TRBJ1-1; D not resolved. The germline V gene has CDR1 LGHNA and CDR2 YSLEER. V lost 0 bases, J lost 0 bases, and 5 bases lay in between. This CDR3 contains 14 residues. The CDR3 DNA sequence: TGCGCCAGCAGCCAAGATGTCATGAACACTGAAGCTTTCTTT. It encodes CASSQDVMNTEAFF.

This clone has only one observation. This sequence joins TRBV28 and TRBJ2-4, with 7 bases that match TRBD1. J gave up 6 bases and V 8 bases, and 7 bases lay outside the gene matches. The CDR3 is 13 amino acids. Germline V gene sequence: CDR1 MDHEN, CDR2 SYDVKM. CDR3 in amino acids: CASLNRGTNIQYF. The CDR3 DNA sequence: TGTGCCAGCTTGAACAGGGGTACAAACATTCAGTACTTC.

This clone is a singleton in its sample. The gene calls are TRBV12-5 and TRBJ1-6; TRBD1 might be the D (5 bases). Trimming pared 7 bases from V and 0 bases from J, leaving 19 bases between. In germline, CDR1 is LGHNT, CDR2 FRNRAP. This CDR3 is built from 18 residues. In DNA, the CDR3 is TGTGCTAGTGCTCCGGACATTCCCAAGAGCTCCTATAATTCACCCCTCCACTTT. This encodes CASAPDIPKSSYNSPLHF.

The DNA of the CDR3 is TGTGCCAGCAGCGTTGACACTAACTATGGCTACACCTTC. The encoded protein is CASSVDTNYGYTF. The chain joins TRBV9 to TRBJ1-2; no reliable D call. This CDR3 contains 13 residues. V gave up 2 bases and J gave up 0 bases, with 5 bases separating them. Germline V gene data show CDR1 as SGDLS and CDR2 as YYNGEE.

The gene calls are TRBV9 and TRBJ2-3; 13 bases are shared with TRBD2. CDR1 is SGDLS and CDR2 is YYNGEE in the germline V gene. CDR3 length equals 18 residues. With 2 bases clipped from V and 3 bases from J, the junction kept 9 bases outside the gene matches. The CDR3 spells CASSVELAGGLRTDTQYF. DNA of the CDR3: TGTGCCAGCAGCGTCGAACTAGCGGGGGGGCTTCGGACAGATACGCAGTATTTT.

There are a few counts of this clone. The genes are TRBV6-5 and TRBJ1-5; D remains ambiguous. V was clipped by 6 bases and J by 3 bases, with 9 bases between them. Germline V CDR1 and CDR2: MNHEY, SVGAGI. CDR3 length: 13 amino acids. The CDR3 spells CASRRYINQPQHF. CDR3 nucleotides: TGTGCCAGCAGACGATACATCAATCAGCCCCAGCATTTT.

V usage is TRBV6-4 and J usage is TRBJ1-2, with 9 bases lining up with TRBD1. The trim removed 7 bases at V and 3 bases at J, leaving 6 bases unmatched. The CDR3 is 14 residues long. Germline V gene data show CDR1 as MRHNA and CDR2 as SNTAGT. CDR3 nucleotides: TGTGCCAGCAAGACAGGGGGGTGGGACTATGGCTACACCTTC. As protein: CASKTGGWDYGYTF.

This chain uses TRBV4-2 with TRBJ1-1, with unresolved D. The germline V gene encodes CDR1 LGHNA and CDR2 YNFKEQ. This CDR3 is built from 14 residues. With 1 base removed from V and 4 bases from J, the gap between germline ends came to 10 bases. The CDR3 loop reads CASSQAEGATEAFF. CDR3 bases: TGTGCCAGCAGCCAAGCGGAGGGCGCCACTGAAGCTTTCTTT.

The DNA of the CDR3 is TGTGCCAGTAGTATAAATATTGGGGCCTCCTCTTCACCCCTCCACTTT. It codes for CASSINIGASSSPLHF. The genes are TRBV19 and TRBJ1-6; tentative D call: TRBD1 (5 bases). The germline V gene has CDR1 LNHDA and CDR2 SQIVND (reference sequence). The CDR3 length is 16 residues. V was pared by 2 bases and J by 9 bases, with 17 bases between.

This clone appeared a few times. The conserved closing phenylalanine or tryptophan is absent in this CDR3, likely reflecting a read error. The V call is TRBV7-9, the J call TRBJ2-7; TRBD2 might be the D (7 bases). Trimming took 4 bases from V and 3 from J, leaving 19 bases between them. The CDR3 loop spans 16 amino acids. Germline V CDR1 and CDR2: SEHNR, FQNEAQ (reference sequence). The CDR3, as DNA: TGTGCCAGCAGCTCCAAAGGGGGGGCGGATTTCTACGAGCAGTACCTC. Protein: CASSSKGGADFYEQYL.

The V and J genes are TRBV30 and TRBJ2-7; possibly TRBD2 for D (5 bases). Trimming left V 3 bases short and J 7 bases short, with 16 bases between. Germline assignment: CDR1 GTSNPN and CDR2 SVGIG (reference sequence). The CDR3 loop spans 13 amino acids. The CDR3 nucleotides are TGTGCCTGGAGCCGGACTGCTGAAGGGGAGCAGTACTTC. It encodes CAWSRTAEGEQYF. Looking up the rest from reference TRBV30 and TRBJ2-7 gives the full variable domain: SQTIHQWPATLVQPVGSPLSLECTVEGTSNPNLYWYRQAAGRGLQLLFYSVGIGQISSEVPQNLSASRPQDRQFILSSKKLLLSDSGFYLCAWSRTAEGEQYFGPGTRLTVT.